Below, 3 T cell receptor beta chains from the same sample are listed, as sequenced in a study of T cells in Graves' hyperthyroidism and ophthalmopathy. The CDR3 regions of TCR beta were amplified from RNA transcripts. A first-round RT-PCR of the TCR CDR3 used the HTBI primer set. Using its own MiXCR run on the multiplex PCR reads, TCRdb lists one record per CDR3 protein. The sample lists approximately 640,000 distinct CDR3 sequences, 45% seen once, with approximately 6.8% in the top ten. Sequenced material: peripheral blood or thyroid tissue (not recorded which). The receptors shown here come from an adult man with Graves' disease, either hyperthyroidism or ophthalmopathy (not recorded which).

The V gene is TRBV9, the J gene TRBJ1-5, with 11 bases matching TRBD1. Germline assignment: CDR1 SGDLS and CDR2 YYNGEE. J was trimmed by 7 bases and V by 4 bases; bases with no gene match: 7. The length of the CDR3 is 15 residues. For the CDR3, the DNA is TGTGCCAGCAGCAACGGACAGGGGGCGAGACAGCCCCAGCATTTT. This gives the protein CASSNGQGARQPQHF. Using reference TRBV9 and TRBJ1-5 for the parts outside the CDR3, the full variable domain is DSGVTQTPKHLITATGQRVTLRCSPRSGDLSVYWYQQSLDQGLQFLIQYYNGEERAKGNILERFSAQQFPDLHSELNLSSLELGDSALYFCASSNGQGARQPQHFGDGTRLSIL.

Of note for this clonotype: A much larger clone is a single base away; this may be a read error. The genes are TRBV11-1 and TRBJ1-1; D perhaps matches TRBD1 (5 bases). Per germline, CDR1 SGHAT and CDR2 FQDESV (reference sequence). This CDR3 contains 12 residues. V was pared by 5 bases and J by 7 bases, with 11 bases between. CDR3 in amino acids: CASSPGFIEAFF. In nucleotides, the CDR3 is TGTGCCAGCAGCCCAGGGTTCATTGAAGCTTTCTTT.

The DNA for the CDR3 is TGTGCCAGCAGTCATTGGGATACTATCTCACCCCTCCACTTT. Amino acid sequence: CASSHWDTISPLHF. The gene calls are TRBV6-5 and TRBJ1-6, with D unclear. The CDR3 runs to 14 residues. CDR1 MNHEY and CDR2 SVGAGI come from the germline V gene. Trimming pared 5 bases from V and 10 bases from J, leaving 15 bases between.